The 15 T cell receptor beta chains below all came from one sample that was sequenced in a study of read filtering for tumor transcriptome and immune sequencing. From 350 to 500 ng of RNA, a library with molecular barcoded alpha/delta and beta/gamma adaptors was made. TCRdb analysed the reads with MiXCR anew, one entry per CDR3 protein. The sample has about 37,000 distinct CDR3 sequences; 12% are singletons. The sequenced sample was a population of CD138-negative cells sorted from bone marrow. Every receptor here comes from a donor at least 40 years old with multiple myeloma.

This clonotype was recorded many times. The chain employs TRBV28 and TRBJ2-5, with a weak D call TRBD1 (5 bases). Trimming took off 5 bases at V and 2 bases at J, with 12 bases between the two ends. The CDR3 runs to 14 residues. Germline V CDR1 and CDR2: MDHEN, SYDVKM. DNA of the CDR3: TGTGCCAGCAGTCCAGCAGGGATGCAAGAGACCCAGTACTTC. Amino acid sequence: CASSPAGMQETQYF.

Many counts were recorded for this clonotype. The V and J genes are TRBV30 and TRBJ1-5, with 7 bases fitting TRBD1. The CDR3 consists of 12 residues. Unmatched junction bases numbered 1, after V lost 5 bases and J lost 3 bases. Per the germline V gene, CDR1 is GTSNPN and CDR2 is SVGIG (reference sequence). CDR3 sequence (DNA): TGTGCCTGGGACAGGGACAATCAGCCCCAGCATTTT. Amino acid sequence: CAWDRDNQPQHF.

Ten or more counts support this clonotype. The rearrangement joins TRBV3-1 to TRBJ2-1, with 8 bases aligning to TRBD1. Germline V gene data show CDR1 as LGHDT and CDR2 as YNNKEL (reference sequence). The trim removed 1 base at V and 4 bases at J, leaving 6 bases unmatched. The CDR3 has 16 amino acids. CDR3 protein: CASSQATGDPYNEQFF. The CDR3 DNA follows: TGTGCCAGCAGCCAAGCGACAGGGGACCCTTACAATGAGCAGTTCTTC.

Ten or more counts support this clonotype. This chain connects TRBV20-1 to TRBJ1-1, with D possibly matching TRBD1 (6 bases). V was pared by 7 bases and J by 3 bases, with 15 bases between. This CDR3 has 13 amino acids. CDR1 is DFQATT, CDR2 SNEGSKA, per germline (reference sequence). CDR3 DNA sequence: TGCAGTGTCTCCCGGGGGGGCTACACTGAAGCTTTCTTT. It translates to CSVSRGGYTEAFF.

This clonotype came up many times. CDR3 DNA sequence: TGTGCCAGCAGTTGGGACCCCGGCTATGGCTACACCTTC. Translation: CASSWDPGYGYTF. The V gene is TRBV6-5, the J gene TRBJ1-2; D might be TRBD1 (5 bases). This CDR3 region has 13 residues. Germline-derived CDR1 and CDR2 are MNHEY and SVGAGI. Trimming stripped 4 bases from V and 4 bases from J, with 10 bases between.

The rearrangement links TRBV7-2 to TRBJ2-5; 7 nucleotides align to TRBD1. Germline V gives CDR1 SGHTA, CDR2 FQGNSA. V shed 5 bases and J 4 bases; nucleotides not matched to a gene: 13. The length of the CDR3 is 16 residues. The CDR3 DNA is TGTGCCAGCAGCCGGGACAGAGTAAGAACCCTAGAGACCCAGTACTTC. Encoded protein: CASSRDRVRTLETQYF.

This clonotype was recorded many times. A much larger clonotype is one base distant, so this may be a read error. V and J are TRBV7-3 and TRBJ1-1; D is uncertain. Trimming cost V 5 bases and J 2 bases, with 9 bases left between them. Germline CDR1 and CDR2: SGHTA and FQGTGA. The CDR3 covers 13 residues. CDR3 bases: TGTGCCAGCAGCCCCGGCATTAACACTGAAGCTTTCTTT. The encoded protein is CASSPGINTEAFF.

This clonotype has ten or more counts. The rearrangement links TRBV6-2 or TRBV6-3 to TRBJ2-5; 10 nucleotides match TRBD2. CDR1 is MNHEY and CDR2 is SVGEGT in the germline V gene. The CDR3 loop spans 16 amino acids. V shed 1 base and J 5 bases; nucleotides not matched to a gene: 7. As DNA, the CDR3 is TGTGCCAGCAGTTACTATTCTAGCGGGGGTTCGGAGACCCAGTACTTC. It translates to CASSYYSSGGSETQYF.

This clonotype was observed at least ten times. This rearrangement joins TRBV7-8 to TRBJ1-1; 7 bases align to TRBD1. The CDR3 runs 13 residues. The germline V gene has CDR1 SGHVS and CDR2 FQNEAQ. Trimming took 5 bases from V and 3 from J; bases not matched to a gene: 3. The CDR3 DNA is TGTGCCAGCAGCCGAGGGACAGACACTGAAGCTTTCTTT. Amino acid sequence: CASSRGTDTEAFF. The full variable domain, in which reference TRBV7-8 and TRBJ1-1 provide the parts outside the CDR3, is GAGVSQSPRYKVAKRGQDVALRCDPISGHVSLFWYQQALGQGPEFLTYFQNEAQLDKSGLPSDRFFAERPEGSVSTLKIQRTQQEDSAVYLCASSRGTDTEAFFGQGTRLTVV.

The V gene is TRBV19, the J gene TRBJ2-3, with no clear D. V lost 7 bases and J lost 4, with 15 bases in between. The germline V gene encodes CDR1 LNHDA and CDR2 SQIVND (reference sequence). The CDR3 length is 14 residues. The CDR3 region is CASNTDISADTQYF. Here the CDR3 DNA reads TGTGCCAGTAACACAGACATCAGTGCAGATACGCAGTATTTT.

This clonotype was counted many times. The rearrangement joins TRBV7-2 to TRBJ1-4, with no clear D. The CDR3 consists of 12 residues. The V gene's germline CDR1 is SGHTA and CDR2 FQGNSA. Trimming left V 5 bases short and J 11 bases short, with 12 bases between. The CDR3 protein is CASSRPGWKLFF. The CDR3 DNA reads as TGTGCCAGCAGCCGACCGGGGTGGAAACTGTTTTTT.

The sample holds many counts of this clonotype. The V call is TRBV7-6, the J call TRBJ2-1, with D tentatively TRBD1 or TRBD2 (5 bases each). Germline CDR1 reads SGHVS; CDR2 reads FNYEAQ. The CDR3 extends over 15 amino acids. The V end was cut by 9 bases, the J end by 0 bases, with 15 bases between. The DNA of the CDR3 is TGTGCCAGGGGAGTGCAGGGCCTCTCCTACAATGAGCAGTTCTTC. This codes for CARGVQGLSYNEQFF.

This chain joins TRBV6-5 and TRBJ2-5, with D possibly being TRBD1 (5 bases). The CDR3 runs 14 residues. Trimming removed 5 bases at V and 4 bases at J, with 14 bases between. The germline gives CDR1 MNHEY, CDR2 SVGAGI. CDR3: CASSHGRVVETQYF. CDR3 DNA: TGTGCCAGCAGTCACGGCAGGGTGGTAGAGACCCAGTACTTC.

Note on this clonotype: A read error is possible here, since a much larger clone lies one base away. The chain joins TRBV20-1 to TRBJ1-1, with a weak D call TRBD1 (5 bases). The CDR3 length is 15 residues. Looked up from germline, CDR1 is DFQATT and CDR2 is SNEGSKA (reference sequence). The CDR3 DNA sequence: TGCAGTGCTAGACCCGCGGGACTCCCGAACGCTGAAGCTTTCTTT. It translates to CSARPAGLPNAEAFF.

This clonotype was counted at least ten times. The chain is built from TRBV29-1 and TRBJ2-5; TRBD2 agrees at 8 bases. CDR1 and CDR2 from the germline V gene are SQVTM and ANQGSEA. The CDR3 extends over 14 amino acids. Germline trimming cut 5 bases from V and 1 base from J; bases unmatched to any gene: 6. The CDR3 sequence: CSVLRGGSQETQYF. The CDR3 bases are TGCAGCGTTCTTCGCGGGGGGTCCCAAGAGACCCAGTACTTC.